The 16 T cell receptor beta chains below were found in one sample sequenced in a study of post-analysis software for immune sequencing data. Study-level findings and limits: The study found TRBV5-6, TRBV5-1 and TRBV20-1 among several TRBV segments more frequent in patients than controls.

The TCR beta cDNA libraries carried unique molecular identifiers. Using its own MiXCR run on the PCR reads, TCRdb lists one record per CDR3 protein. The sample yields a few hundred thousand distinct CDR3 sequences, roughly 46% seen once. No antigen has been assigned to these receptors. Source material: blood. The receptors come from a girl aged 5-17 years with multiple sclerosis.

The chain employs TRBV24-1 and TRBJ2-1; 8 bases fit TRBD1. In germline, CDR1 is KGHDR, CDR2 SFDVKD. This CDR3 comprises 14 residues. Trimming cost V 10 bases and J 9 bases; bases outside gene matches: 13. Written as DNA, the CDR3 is TGTGCCACTAAGGCAGGGGGCCTTGGTGCTGAGCAGTTCTTC. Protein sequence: CATKAGGLGAEQFF.

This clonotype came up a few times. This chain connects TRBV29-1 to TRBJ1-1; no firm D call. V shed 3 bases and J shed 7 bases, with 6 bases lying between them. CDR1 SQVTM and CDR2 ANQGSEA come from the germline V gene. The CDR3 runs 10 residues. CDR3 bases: TGCAGCGTTGAGCCCTTTGAAGCTTTCTTT. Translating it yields CSVEPFEAFF.

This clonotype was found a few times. For the CDR3, the DNA is TGCAGTGCTAGCCCCGGACAGCCTGGTAATTCACCCCTCCACTTT. Translating it yields CSASPGQPGNSPLHF. V is TRBV20-1 and J is TRBJ1-6, with D perhaps matching TRBD1 (6 bases). V lost 3 bases and J lost 6, with 15 bases in between. Germline loops: CDR1 DFQATT, CDR2 SNEGSKA (reference sequence). The CDR3 is made up of 15 amino acids.

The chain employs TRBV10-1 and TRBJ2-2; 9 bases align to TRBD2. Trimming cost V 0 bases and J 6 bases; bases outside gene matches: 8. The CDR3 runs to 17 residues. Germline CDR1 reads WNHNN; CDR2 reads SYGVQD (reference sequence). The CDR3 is CASSESLAGGNPGELFF. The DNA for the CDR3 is TGCGCCAGCAGTGAGTCGCTGGCGGGAGGGAATCCCGGGGAGCTGTTTTTT.

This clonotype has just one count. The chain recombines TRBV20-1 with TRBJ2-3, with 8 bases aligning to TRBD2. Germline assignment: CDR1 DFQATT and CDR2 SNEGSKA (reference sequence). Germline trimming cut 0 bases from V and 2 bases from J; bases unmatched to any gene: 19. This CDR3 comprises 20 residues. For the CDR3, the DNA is TGCAGTGCTAGAGACGCTGGTAGCGGGACTGGCTTTTCCCCCACAGATACGCAGTATTTT. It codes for CSARDAGSGTGFSPTDTQYF.

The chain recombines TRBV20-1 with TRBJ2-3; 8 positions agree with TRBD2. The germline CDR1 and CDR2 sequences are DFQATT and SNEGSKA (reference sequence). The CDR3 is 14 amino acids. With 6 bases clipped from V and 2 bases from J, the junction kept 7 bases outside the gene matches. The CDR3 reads CSAAQRENTDTQYF. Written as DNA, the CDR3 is TGCAGTGCCGCCCAGCGGGAGAACACAGATACGCAGTATTTT.

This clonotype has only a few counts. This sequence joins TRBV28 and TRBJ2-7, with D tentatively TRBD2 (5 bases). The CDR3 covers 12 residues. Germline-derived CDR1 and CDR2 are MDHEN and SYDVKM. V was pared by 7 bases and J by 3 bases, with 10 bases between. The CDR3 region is CASTRRFYEQYF. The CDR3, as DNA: TGTGCCAGCACCAGGAGGTTCTACGAGCAGTACTTC.

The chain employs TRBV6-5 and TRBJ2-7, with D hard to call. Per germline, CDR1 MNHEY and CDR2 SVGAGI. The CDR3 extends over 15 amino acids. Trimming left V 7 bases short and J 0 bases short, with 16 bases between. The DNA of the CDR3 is TGTGCCAGCACTACCAGCGCAGAAGTCTCCTACGAGCAGTACTTC. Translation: CASTTSAEVSYEQYF.

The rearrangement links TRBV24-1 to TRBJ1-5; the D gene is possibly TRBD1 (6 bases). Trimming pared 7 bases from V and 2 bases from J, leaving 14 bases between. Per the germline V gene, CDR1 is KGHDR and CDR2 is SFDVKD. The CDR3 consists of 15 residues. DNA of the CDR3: TGTGCCACCAGCCCAGGAGGGGGGGGCAATCAGCCCCAGCATTTT. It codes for CATSPGGGGNQPQHF.

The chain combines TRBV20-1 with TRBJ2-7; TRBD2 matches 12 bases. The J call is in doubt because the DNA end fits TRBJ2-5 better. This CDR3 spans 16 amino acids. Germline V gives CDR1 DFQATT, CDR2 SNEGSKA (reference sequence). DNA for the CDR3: TGCAGTGTCACACGACTAGCGGGAGACCCTAGAAAGACCCAGTACTTC. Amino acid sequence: CSVTRLAGDPRKTQYF.

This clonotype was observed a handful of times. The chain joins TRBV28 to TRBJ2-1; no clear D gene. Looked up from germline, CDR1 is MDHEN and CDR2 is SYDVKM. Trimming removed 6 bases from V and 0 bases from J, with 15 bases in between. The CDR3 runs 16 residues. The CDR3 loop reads CASRLLAESSYNEQFF. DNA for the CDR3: TGTGCCAGCAGGCTTTTAGCCGAGAGCTCCTACAATGAGCAGTTCTTC.

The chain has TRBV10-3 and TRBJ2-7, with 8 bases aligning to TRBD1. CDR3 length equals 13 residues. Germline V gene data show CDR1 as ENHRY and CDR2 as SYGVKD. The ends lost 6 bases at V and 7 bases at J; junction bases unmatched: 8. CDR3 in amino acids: CAIRADRAGEQYF. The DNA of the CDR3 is TGTGCCATCAGGGCGGACAGGGCGGGAGAGCAGTACTTC.

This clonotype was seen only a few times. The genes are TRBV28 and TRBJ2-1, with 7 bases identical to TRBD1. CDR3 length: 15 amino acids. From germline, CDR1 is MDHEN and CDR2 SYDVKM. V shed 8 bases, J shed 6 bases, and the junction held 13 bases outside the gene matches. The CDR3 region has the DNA TGTGCCAGCCTCCGACCGCCGGGACAGTCCAATGAGCAGTTCTTC. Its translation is CASLRPPGQSNEQFF.

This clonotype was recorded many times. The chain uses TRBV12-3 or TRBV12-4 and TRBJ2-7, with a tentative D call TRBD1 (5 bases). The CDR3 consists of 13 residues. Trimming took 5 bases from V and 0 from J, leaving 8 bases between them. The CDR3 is CASSTGASYEQYF. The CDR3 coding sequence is TGTGCCAGCAGTACAGGAGCCTCCTACGAGCAGTACTTC.

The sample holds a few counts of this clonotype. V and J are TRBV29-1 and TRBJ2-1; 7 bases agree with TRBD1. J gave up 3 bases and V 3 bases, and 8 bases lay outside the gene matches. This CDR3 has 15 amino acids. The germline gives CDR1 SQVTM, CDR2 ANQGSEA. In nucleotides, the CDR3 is TGCAGCGTTGATTCCCCGACAGGGTTCTACAATGAGCAGTTCTTC. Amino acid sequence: CSVDSPTGFYNEQFF.

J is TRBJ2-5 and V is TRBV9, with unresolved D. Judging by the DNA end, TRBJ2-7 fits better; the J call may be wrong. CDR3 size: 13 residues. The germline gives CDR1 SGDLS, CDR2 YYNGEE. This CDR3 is CASSGPRWYEQYF. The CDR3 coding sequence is TGTGCCAGCAGCGGACCTAGGTGGTACGAGCAGTACTTC.